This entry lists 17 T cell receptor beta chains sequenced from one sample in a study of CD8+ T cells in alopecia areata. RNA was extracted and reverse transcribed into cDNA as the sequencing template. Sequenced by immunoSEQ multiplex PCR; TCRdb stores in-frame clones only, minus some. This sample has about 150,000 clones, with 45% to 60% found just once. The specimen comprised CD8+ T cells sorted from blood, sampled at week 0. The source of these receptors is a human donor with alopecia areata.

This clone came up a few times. For the CDR3, the DNA is TGTGCCAGCAGCGATCACTCCCGGGCCGTCTCCTACAATGAGCAGTTCTTC. This codes for CASSDHSRAVSYNEQFF. The rearrangement links TRBV9 to TRBJ2-1; D uncertain. The CDR3 has 17 amino acids. The germline gives CDR1 SGDLS, CDR2 YYNGEE. V was cut by 3 bases and J by 0 bases, with 16 bases left in between.

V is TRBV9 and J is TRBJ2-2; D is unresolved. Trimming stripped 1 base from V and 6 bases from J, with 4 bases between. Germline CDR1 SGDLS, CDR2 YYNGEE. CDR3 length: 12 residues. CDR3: CASSVNAGELFF. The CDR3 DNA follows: TGTGCCAGCAGCGTAAACGCCGGGGAGCTGTTTTTT.

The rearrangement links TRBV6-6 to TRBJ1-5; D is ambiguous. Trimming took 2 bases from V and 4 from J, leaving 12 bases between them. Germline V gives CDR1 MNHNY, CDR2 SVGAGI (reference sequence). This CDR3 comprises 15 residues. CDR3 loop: CASSYEGLRNQPQHF. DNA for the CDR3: TGTGCCAGCAGTTACGAGGGTCTCAGGAATCAGCCCCAGCATTTT.

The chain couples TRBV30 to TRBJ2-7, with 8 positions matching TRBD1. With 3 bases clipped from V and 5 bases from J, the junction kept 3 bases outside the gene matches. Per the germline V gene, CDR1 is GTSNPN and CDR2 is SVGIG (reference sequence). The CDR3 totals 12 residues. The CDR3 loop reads CAWSGQGDEQYF. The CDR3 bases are TGTGCCTGGAGCGGACAGGGAGACGAGCAGTACTTC.

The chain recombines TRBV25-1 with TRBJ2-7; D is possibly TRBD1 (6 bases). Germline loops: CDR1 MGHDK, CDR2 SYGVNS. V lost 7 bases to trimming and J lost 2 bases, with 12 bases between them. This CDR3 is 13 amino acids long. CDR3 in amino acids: CASTGQLAYEQYF. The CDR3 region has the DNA TGTGCCAGCACCGGACAGTTAGCCTACGAGCAGTACTTC.

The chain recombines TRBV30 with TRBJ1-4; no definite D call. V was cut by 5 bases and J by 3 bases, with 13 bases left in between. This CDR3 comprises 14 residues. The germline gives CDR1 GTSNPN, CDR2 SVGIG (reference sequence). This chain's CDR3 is CAWSRGGSNEKLFF. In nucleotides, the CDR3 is TGTGCCTGGTCCCGAGGCGGGTCTAATGAAAAACTGTTTTTT.

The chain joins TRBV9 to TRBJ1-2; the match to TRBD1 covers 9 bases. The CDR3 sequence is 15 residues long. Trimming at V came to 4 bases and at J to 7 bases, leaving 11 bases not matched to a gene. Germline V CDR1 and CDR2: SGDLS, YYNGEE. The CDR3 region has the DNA TGTGCCAGCAGCACTGGGACAGGGTATTCGGGTGGCTACACCTTC. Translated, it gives CASSTGTGYSGGYTF.

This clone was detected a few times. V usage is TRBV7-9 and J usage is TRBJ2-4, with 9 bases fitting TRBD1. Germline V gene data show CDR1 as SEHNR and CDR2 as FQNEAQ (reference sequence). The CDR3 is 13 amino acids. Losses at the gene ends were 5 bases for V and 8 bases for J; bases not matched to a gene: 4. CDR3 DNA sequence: TGTGCCAGCAGCCCCGGGACAGGGTACATTCAGTACTTC. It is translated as CASSPGTGYIQYF.

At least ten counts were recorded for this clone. The CDR3 reads CASRVGLRSHNEQFF. CDR3 bases: TGTGCCAGCAGGGTGGGATTACGGTCCCATAATGAGCAGTTCTTC. V and J are TRBV13 and TRBJ2-1; D call uncertain. Germline V gives CDR1 PRHDT, CDR2 FYEKMQ (reference sequence). Deletions cut 6 bases from V and 7 bases from J, with 19 bases between. The CDR3 has 15 residues.

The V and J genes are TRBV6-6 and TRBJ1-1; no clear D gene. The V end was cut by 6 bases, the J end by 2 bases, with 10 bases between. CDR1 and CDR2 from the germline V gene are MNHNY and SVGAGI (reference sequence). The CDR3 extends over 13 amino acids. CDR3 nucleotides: TGTGCCAGCAGCTCGGGAACAAACACTGAAGCTTTCTTT. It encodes CASSSGTNTEAFF.

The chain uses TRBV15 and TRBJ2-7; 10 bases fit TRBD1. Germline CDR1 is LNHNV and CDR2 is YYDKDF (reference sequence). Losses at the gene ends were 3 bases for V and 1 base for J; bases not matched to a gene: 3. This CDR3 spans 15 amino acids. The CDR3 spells CATSSRDRGSYEQYF. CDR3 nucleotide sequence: TGTGCCACCAGCAGCAGGGACAGGGGATCCTACGAGCAGTACTTC.

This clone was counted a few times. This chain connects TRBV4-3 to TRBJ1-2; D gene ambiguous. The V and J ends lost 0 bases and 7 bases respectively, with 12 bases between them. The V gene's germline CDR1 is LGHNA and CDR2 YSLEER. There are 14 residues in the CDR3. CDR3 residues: CASSQDLAGVGYTF. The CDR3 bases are TGCGCCAGCAGCCAAGATCTGGCTGGGGTTGGCTACACCTTC.

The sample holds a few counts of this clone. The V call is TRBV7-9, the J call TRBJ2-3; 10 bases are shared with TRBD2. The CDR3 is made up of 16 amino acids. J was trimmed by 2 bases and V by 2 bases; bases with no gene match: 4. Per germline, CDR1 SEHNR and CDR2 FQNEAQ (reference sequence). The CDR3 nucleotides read TGTGCCAGCAGCTTATCTAGCGGGGGAACCACAGATACGCAGTATTTT. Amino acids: CASSLSSGGTTDTQYF.

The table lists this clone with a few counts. The CDR3 is CASSLDRATDTQYF. The CDR3 DNA reads TGTGCCAGCTCTCTGGACAGAGCTACAGATACGCAGTATTTT. V gene TRBV18 combines with J gene TRBJ2-3; D may be TRBD1 (6 bases). Trimming removed 6 bases at V and 3 bases at J, with 13 bases between. There are 14 residues in the CDR3. Germline CDR1 is KGHSH and CDR2 is LQKENI.

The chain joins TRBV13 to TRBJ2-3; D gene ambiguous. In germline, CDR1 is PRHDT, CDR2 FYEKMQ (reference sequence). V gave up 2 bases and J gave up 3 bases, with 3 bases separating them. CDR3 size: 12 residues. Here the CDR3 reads CASSLFTDTQYF. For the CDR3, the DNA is TGTGCCAGCAGCTTATTTACAGATACGCAGTATTTT.

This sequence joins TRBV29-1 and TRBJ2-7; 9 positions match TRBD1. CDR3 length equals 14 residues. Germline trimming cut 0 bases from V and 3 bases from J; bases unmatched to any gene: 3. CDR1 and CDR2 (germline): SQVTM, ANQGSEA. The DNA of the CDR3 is TGCAGCGTTGAAGAGACGACAGGGGGCTACGAGCAGTACTTC. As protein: CSVEETTGGYEQYF.

The CDR3: CSVGPGGSGELFF. CDR3 nucleotides: TGCAGCGTTGGGCCAGGCGGGTCCGGGGAGCTGTTTTTT. The genes are TRBV29-1 and TRBJ2-2; the D gene is possibly TRBD2 (5 bases). Germline CDR1 SQVTM, CDR2 ANQGSEA. Trimming stripped 4 bases from V and 6 bases from J, with 12 bases between. This CDR3 has 13 amino acids.